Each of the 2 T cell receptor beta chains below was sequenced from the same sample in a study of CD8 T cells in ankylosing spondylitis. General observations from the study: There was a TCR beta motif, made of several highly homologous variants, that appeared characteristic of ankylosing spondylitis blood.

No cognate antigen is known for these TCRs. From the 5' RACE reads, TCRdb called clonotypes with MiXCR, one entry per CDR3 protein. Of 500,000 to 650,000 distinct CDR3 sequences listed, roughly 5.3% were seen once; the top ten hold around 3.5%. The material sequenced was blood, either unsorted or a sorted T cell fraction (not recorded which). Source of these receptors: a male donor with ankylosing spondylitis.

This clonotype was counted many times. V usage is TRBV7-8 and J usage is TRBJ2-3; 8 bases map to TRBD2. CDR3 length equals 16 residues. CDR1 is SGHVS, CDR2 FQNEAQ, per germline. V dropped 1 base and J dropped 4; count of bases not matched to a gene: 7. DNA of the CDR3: TGTGCCAGCAGCTTAGTGAGGAGCGGGAGCCCAGATACGCAGTATTTT. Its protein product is CASSLVRSGSPDTQYF. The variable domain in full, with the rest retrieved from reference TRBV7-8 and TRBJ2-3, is GAGVSQSPRYKVAKRGQDVALRCDPISGHVSLFWYQQALGQGPEFLTYFQNEAQLDKSGLPSDRFFAERPEGSVSTLKIQRTQQEDSAVYLCASSLVRSGSPDTQYFGPGTRLTVL.

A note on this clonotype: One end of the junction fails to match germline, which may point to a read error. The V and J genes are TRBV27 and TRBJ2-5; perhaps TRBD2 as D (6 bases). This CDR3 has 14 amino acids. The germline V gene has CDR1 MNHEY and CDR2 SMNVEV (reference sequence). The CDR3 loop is CANSSAGTPETQYF. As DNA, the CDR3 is TGTGCCAACAGTTCGGCGGGGACTCCGGAGACCCAGTACTTC.